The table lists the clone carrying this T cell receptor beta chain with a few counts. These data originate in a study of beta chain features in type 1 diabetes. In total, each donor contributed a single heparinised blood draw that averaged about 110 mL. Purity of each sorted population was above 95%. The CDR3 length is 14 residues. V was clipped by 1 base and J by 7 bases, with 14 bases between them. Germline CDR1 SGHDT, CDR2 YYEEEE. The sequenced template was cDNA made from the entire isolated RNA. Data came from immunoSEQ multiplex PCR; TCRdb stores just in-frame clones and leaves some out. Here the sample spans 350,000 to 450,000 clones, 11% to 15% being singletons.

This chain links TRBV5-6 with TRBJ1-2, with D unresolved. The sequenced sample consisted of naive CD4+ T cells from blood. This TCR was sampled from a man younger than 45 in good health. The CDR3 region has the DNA TGTGCCAGCAGCTTGATCCCATCGGGGAGTGGCTACACCTTC. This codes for CASSLIPSGSGYTF.